The clone carrying this T cell receptor (beta chain) was observed many times. Its matching antigen is unknown. UMIs were added to TCR cDNA along with a universal primer site when it was made by 5'RACE template switching. TCRdb re-analysed the 5' RACE reads in MiXCR, keeping a single row per CDR3 protein. The sample shows under 200,000 distinct CDR3 sequences, approximately 6.8% of them seen only once. The entry originates in a study of T cells after yellow fever vaccination. Study conclusions and caveats: On re-exposure, the response was weaker but peaked faster, at day 5 versus 15.

Unmatched junction bases numbered 16, after V lost 7 bases and J lost 16 bases. This CDR3 comprises 13 residues. Germline V lookup: CDR1 SNHLY, CDR2 FYNNEI. The material was CD4+ T cells sorted from PBMCs, obtained around 5 days after the first yellow fever vaccination. This chain uses TRBV2 with TRBJ2-1; 7 positions agree with TRBD2. This sequence was found in a young man who received the YFV17D yellow fever vaccine. The CDR3 sequence: CASIGPRQRGGFF. DNA for the CDR3: TGTGCCAGCATAGGCCCTAGACAGCGGGGCGGATTCTTC.